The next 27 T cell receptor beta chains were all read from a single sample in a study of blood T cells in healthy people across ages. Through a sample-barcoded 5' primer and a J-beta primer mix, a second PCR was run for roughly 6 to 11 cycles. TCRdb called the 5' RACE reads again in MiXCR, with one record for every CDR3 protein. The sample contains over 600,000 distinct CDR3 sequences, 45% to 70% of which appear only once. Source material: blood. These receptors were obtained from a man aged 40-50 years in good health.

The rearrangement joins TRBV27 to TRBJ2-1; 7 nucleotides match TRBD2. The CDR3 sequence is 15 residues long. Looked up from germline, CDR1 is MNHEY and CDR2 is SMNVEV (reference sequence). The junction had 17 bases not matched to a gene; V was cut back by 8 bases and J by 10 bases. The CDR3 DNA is TGTGCCAGCGCCCGGGTAGGTAGCGGGCGCTACGAGCAGTTCTTC. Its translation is CASARVGSGRYEQFF.

This CDR3 reads CSARETSQETQYF. The CDR3 DNA sequence: TGCAGTGCTAGAGAAACGTCCCAAGAGACCCAGTACTTC. The V and J genes are TRBV20-1 and TRBJ2-5; D is ambiguous. The CDR3 runs 13 residues. Deletions cut 0 bases from V and 1 base from J, with 6 bases between. From germline, CDR1 is DFQATT and CDR2 SNEGSKA (reference sequence).

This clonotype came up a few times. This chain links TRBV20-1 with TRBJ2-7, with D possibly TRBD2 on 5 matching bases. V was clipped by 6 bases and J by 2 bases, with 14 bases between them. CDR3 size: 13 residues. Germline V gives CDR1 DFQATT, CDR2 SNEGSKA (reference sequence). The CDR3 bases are TGCAGTGCCCCATCAGCGGCAACCTACGAGCAGTACTTC. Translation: CSAPSAATYEQYF.

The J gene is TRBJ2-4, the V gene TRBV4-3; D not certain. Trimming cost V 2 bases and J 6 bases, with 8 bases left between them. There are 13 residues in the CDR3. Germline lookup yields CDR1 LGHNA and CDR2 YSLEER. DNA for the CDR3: TGCGCCAGCAGCCAACACAGTGGAAACATTCAGTACTTC. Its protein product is CASSQHSGNIQYF.

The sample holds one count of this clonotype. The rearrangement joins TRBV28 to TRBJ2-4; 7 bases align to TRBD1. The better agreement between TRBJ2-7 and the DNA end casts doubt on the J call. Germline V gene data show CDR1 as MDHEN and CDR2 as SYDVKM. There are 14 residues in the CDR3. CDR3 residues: CASSFATGWNEQYF. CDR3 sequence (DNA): TGTGCCAGCAGTTTCGCGACAGGGTGGAACGAGCAGTACTTC.

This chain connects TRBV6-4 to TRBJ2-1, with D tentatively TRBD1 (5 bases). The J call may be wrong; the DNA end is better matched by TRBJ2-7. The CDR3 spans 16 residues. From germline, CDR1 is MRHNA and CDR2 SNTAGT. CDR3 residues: CASSEDWTRHYNEQYF. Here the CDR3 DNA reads TGTGCCAGCAGTGAAGATTGGACAAGACATTACAATGAGCAGTACTTC.

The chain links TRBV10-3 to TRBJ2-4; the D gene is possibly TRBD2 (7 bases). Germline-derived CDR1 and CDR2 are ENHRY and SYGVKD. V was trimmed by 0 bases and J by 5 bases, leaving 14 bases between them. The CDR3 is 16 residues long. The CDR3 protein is CAISESGGPRENIQYF. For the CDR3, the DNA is TGTGCCATCAGTGAGTCCGGGGGGCCGAGGGAAAACATTCAGTACTTC.

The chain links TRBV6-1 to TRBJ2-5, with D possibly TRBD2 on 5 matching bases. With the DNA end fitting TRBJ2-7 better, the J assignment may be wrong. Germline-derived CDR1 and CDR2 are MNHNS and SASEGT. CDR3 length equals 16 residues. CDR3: CASSEGWRTSNYEQYF. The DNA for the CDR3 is TGTGCCAGCAGTGAAGGGTGGCGGACTTCAAACTACGAGCAGTACTTC.

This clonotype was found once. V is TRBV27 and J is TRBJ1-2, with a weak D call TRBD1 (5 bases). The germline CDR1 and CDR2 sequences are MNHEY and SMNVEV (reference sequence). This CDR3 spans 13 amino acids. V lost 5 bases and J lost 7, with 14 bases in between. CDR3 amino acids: CASSRGGVPGYTF. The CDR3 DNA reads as TGTGCCAGCAGTCGGGGAGGGGTTCCTGGCTACACCTTC.

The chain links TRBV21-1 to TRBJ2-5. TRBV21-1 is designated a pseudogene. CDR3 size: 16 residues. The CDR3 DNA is TGTGCCAGCAGCCAGTTTATCCGCCTAGGATCAGAGACCCAGTACTTC. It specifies CASSQFIRLGSETQYF.

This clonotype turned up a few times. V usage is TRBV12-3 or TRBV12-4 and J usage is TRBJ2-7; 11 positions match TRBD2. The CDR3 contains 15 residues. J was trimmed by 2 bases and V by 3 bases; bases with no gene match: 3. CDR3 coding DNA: TGTGCCAGCAGTTTTGCACTAGCGGGAGCCTACGAGCAGTACTTC. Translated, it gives CASSFALAGAYEQYF.

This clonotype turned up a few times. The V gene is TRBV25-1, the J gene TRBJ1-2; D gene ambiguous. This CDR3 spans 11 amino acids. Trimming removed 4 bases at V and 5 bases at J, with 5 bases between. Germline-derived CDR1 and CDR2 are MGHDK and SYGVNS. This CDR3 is CASSAQYGYTF. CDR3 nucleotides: TGTGCCAGCAGTGCACAGTATGGCTACACCTTC.

The DNA for the CDR3 is TGTGCCACCAGTGATTTTGAAACCCTCTACACAGATACGCAGTATTTT. Its translation is CATSDFETLYTDTQYF. V gene TRBV24-1 combines with J gene TRBJ2-3, with D unresolved. The V end lost 1 base, the J end lost 2 bases, and 12 bases lay between the germline ends. The CDR3 contains 16 residues. The germline V gene encodes CDR1 KGHDR and CDR2 SFDVKD.

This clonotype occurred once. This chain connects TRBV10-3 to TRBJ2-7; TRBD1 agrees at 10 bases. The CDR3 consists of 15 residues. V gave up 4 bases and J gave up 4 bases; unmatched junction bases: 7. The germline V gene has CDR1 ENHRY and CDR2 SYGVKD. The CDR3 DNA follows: TGTGCCATCAGTGGGACAGGGGGTGGGTCGTACGAGCAGTACTTC. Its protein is CAISGTGGGSYEQYF.

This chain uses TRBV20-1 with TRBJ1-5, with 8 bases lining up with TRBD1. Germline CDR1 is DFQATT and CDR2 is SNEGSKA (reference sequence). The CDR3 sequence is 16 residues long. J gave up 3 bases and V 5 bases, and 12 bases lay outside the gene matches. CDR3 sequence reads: CSALDRYRGVNQPQHF. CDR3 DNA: TGCAGTGCTCTGGATAGGTACAGGGGGGTCAATCAGCCCCAGCATTTT.

CDR3 sequence reads: CASSEAQGTREQYF. In DNA form, the CDR3 reads TGTGCCAGCAGTGAAGCGCAGGGGACGCGGGAGCAGTACTTC. The V and J genes are TRBV6-1 and TRBJ2-7; TRBD1 is a possible D gene (6 bases). Between the trimmed V and J ends, which lost 0 bases and 7 bases, there was a span of 13 bases. The length of the CDR3 is 14 residues. In germline, CDR1 is MNHNS, CDR2 SASEGT.

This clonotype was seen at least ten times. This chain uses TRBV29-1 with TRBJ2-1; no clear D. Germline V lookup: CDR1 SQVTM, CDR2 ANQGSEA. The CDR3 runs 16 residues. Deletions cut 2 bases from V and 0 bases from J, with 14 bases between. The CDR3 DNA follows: TGCAGCGTTGAACCCCTCAATCCTAGCTCCTACAATGAGCAGTTCTTC. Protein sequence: CSVEPLNPSSYNEQFF.

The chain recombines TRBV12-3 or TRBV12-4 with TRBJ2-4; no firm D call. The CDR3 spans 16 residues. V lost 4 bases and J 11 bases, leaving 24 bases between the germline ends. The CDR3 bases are TGTGCCAGCAGTTCCTACCCCCTCTCCTCCCAAACATTTCAGTACTTC. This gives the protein CASSSYPLSSQTFQYF.

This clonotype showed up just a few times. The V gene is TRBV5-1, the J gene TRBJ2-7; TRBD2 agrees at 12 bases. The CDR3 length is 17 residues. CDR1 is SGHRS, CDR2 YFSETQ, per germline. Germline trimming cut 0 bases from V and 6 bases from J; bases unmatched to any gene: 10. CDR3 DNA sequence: TGCGCCAGCAGCTTGGGACTAGCGGGGGAAAAGTCTGGCGAGCAGTACTTC. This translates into CASSLGLAGEKSGEQYF. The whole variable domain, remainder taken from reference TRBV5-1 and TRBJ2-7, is KAGVTQTPRYLIKTRGQQVTLSCSPISGHRSVSWYQQTPGQGLQFLFEYFSETQRNKGNFPGRFSGRQFSNSRSEMNVSTLELGDSALYLCASSLGLAGEKSGEQYFGPGTRLTVT.

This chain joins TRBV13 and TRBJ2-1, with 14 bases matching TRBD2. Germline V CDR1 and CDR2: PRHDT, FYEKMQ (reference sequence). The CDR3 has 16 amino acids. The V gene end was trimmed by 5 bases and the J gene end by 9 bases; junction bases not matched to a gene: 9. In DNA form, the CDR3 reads TGTGCCAGCAGCCCGGCCGGGACTAGCGGGAGTACTGAGCAGTTCTTC. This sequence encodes CASSPAGTSGSTEQFF. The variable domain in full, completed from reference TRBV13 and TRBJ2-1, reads AAGVIQSPRHLIKEKRETATLKCYPIPRHDTVYWYQQGPGQDPQFLISFYEKMQSDKGSIPDRFSAQQFSDYHSELNMSSLELGDSALYFCASSPAGTSGSTEQFFGPGTRLTVL.

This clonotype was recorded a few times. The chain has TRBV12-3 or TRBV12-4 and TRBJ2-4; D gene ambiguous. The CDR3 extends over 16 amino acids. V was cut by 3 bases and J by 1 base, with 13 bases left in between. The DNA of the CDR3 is TGTGCCAGCAGTTTCAATTGGGAACGGGCCAAAAACATTCAGTACTTC. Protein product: CASSFNWERAKNIQYF.

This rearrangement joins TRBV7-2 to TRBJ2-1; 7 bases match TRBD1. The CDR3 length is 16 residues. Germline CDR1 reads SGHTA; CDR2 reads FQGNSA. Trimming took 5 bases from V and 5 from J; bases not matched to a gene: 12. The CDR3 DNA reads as TGTGCCAGCAGCCCACCGAACAGGGGATACAACAATGAGCAGTTCTTC. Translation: CASSPPNRGYNNEQFF. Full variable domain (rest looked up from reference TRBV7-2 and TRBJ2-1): GAGVSQSPSNKVTEKGKDVELRCDPISGHTALYWYRQSLGQGLEFLIYFQGNSAPDKSGLPSDRFSAERTGGSVSTLTIQRTQQEDSAVYLCASSPPNRGYNNEQFFGPGTRLTVL.

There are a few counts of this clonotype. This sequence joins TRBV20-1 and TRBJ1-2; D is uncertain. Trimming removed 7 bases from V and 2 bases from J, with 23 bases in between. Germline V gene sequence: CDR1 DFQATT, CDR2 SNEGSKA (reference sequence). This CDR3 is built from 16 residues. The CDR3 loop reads CSGRKTSGVVNYGYTF. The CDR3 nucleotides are TGCAGTGGGCGAAAGACGAGCGGGGTAGTAAACTATGGCTACACCTTC.

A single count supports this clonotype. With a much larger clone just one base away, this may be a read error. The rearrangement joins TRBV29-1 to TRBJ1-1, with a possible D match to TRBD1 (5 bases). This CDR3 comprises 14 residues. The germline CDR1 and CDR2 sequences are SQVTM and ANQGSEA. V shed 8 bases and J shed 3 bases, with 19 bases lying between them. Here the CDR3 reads CSSWGSPRDTEAFF. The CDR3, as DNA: TGCAGCTCCTGGGGCTCTCCCAGGGACACTGAAGCTTTCTTT.

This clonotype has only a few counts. The CDR3 DNA sequence: TGCGCCAGCAGCCAAGATTCAGGGGGATTTAACAATGAGCAGTTCTTC. Its protein is CASSQDSGGFNNEQFF. J is TRBJ2-1 and V is TRBV4-3; TRBD1 matches at 7 bases. The CDR3 consists of 16 residues. Germline V gene data show CDR1 as LGHNA and CDR2 as YSLEER. V lost 0 bases, J lost 5 bases, and 7 bases stayed unmatched.

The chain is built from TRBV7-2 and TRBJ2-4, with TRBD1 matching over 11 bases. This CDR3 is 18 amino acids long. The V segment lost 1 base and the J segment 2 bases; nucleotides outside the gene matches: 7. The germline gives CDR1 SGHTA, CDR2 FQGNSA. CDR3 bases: TGTGCCAGCAGCTTAGTTTCTAGGGACAGGGGGTCCAAAAACATTCAGTACTTC. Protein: CASSLVSRDRGSKNIQYF.

CDR3 amino acids: CASRNTGTGSDYTF. The CDR3 DNA reads as TGTGCCAGCAGAAACACCGGGACAGGGTCTGACTACACCTTC. The rearrangement links TRBV12-3 or TRBV12-4 to TRBJ1-2; the match to TRBD1 covers 9 bases. This CDR3 region has 14 residues. V dropped 6 bases and J dropped 10; count of bases not matched to a gene: 12.